This TCR beta chain was profiled in a study of T cell repertoires in cytomegalovirus infection. For the study at large: TCR beta signatures that were public indicated CMV infection and matching HLA type. Study outcomes and limitations: Cumulated frequencies of public TCR beta families served to identify carriers of CMV plus the relevant HLA.

Worth noting for this clonotype: Its specificity is not known.

MiXCR, run by TCRdb on the reads, gives a single entry per CDR3 protein. Of about 190,000 distinct CDR3 sequences detected, approximately 30% appear once; the ten largest clones hold around 29%. CDR1 and CDR2 (germline): SQVTM, ANQGSEA. The CDR3 loop spans 12 amino acids. V lost 7 bases to trimming and J lost 5 bases, with 14 bases between them. Sequencing was carried out using PBMCs. The V call is TRBV29-1, the J call TRBJ2-5, with D possibly TRBD2 on 5 matching bases. The source of this sequence is a human donor in good health (CMV status not recorded). Some clones in this sample may be carry-over from other donors' samples. In nucleotides, the CDR3 is TGCAGCGCGGGAACAGTACAGGAGACCCAGTACTTC. Encoded protein: CSAGTVQETQYF. Full variable domain (remainder filled in from reference TRBV29-1 and TRBJ2-5): SAVISQKPSRDICQRGTSLTIQCQVDSQVTMMFWYRQQPGQSLTLIATANQGSEATYESGFVIDKFPISRPNLTFSTLTVSNMSPEDSSIYLCSAGTVQETQYFGPGTRLLVL.